The next 16 T cell receptor beta chains were all read from a single sample in a study of blood T cell repertoires in COVID-19. Data came from immunoSEQ multiplex PCR; TCRdb stores just in-frame clones and leaves some out. The sample includes about 400,000 clones, about 85% of them seen just once. The sample comprised PBMCs or T cells enriched from blood (not recorded which). All receptors derive from a woman aged 18 to 35 with acute COVID-19.

A single count supports this clone. V usage is TRBV15 and J usage is TRBJ2-5, with D possibly being TRBD2 (5 bases). Per germline, CDR1 LNHNV and CDR2 YYDKDF (reference sequence). There are 13 residues in the CDR3. V was trimmed by 2 bases and J by 5 bases, leaving 9 bases between them. The CDR3 loop reads CATSRLRVETQYF. The CDR3 DNA is TGTGCCACCAGCAGACTGAGGGTTGAGACCCAGTACTTC.

The chain is built from TRBV6-6 and TRBJ1-3; possible D gene TRBD1, 6 bases. Per germline, CDR1 MNHNY and CDR2 SVGAGI (reference sequence). The V end lost 6 bases, the J end lost 0 bases, and 9 bases lay between the germline ends. The CDR3 totals 14 residues. CDR3 protein: CASSGQISGNTIYF. The CDR3 bases are TGTGCCAGCAGCGGACAGATCTCTGGAAACACCATATATTTT.

The chain has TRBV18 and TRBJ2-5; D remains ambiguous. The V and J ends lost 0 bases and 5 bases respectively, with 10 bases between them. The germline gives CDR1 KGHSH, CDR2 LQKENI. This CDR3 region has 14 residues. The CDR3 bases are TGTGCCAGCTCACCACCCGTCAGATACGAGACCCAGTACTTC. This codes for CASSPPVRYETQYF.

V usage is TRBV19 and J usage is TRBJ2-1; 9 nucleotides match TRBD2. The V gene's germline CDR1 is LNHDA and CDR2 SQIVND (reference sequence). This CDR3 spans 16 amino acids. The V gene end was trimmed by 6 bases and the J gene end by 9 bases; junction bases not matched to a gene: 15. The CDR3 DNA reads TGTGCCAGTAGACCACCCGGGACTCGCGGGGGGGGTGAGCAGTTCTTC. It yields the protein CASRPPGTRGGGEQFF.

The chain links TRBV11-2 to TRBJ2-1, with D possibly TRBD1 on 5 matching bases. Germline assignment: CDR1 SGHAT and CDR2 FQNNGV. The CDR3 has 16 residues. V lost 5 bases to trimming and J lost 6 bases, with 20 bases between them. The CDR3 nucleotides read TGTGCCAGCAGCCCTATGAACCCTGGGGCAGCCAATGAGCAGTTCTTC. It is translated as CASSPMNPGAANEQFF.

Here the CDR3 DNA reads TGCGCCAGCAGCCAATTCAGCCAAGAGACCCAGTACTTC. Translated, it gives CASSQFSQETQYF. V is TRBV4-1 and J is TRBJ2-5; unclear D gene. Trimming cost V 2 bases and J 1 base, with 5 bases left between them. The CDR3 totals 13 residues. Germline values: CDR1 MGHRA, CDR2 YSYEKL.

The rearrangement links TRBV18 to TRBJ2-2; unclear D gene. Trimming left V 3 bases short and J 3 bases short, with 11 bases between. The CDR3 length is 15 residues. In germline, CDR1 is KGHSH, CDR2 LQKENI. DNA for the CDR3: TGTGCCAGCTCACCTACCCCCAGGCACACCGGGGAGCTGTTTTTT. Encoded protein: CASSPTPRHTGELFF.

V is TRBV7-8 and J is TRBJ1-6; the match to TRBD1 covers 10 bases. The V segment lost 5 bases and the J segment 6 bases; nucleotides outside the gene matches: 7. The CDR3 is 16 amino acids. Germline V gives CDR1 SGHVS, CDR2 FQNEAQ. CDR3 sequence reads: CASSKNRDRGNSPLHF. The CDR3 nucleotides are TGTGCCAGCAGCAAGAACCGGGACAGGGGTAATTCACCCCTCCACTTT.

The chain recombines TRBV27 with TRBJ2-1; a weak D match, TRBD1 (6 bases). The V gene lost 1 base and the J gene lost 5 bases, with 18 bases spanning the gap. Germline V CDR1 and CDR2: MNHEY, SMNVEV (reference sequence). The CDR3 covers 17 residues. CDR3 in DNA: TGTGCCAGCAGTTTATGGGGGCCCGGCGCCGGTAACAATGAGCAGTTCTTC. This codes for CASSLWGPGAGNNEQFF.

The chain links TRBV28 to TRBJ1-2; possibly TRBD1 for D (5 bases). This CDR3 has 13 amino acids. The V end lost 1 base, the J end lost 6 bases, and 9 bases lay between the germline ends. CDR1 MDHEN and CDR2 SYDVKM come from the germline V gene. The CDR3 sequence is CASSLSGLDGYTF. CDR3 sequence (DNA): TGTGCCAGCAGTTTATCAGGGCTTGATGGCTACACCTTC.

The genes are TRBV20-1 and TRBJ2-7; D remains ambiguous. The V gene's germline CDR1 is DFQATT and CDR2 SNEGSKA (reference sequence). V was cut by 6 bases and J by 5 bases, with 20 bases left in between. This CDR3 region has 14 residues. CDR3 in amino acids: CSASRSPNLHEQYF. CDR3 sequence (DNA): TGCAGTGCGAGTCGGAGCCCTAATCTCCACGAGCAGTACTTC.

CDR3: CASSLARTGKSTSHYEQYF. CDR3 nucleotides: TGTGCCAGTAGCCTTGCACGGACAGGCAAATCAACTTCACACTACGAGCAGTACTTC. The chain carries TRBV19 and TRBJ2-7; 7 bases are a match to TRBD1. V gave up 6 bases and J gave up 3 bases; unmatched junction bases: 23. CDR1 is LNHDA, CDR2 SQIVND, per germline (reference sequence). CDR3 size: 19 residues.

The V and J genes are TRBV5-1 and TRBJ1-6; D remains ambiguous. Germline assignment: CDR1 SGHRS and CDR2 YFSETQ. This CDR3 has 16 residues. V was cut by 0 bases and J by 7 bases, with 14 bases left in between. The CDR3, as DNA: TGCGCCAGCAGCTTGGGCGGCCTGGGAGGGAATTCACCCCTCCACTTT. It encodes CASSLGGLGGNSPLHF.

The J gene is TRBJ1-2, the V gene TRBV18; D ambiguous. The CDR3 is 13 amino acids. The V gene's germline CDR1 is KGHSH and CDR2 LQKENI. The V end was cut by 3 bases, the J end by 4 bases, with 9 bases between. CDR3 residues: CASSPAESYGYTF. In DNA, the CDR3 is TGTGCCAGCTCACCCGCGGAGTCCTATGGCTACACCTTC.

This chain joins TRBV27 and TRBJ1-2; D not resolved. The CDR3 is 13 residues long. Trimming cost V 3 bases and J 5 bases, with 10 bases left between them. Germline CDR1 is MNHEY and CDR2 is SMNVEV (reference sequence). The CDR3 region is CASSLTPLYGYTF. The DNA for the CDR3 is TGTGCCAGCAGTTTGACACCCCTGTATGGCTACACCTTC.

This clone was found a few times. This sequence joins TRBV7-9 and TRBJ2-1; perhaps TRBD2 as D (5 bases). Trimming stripped 7 bases from V and 7 bases from J, with 17 bases between. In germline, CDR1 is SEHNR, CDR2 FQNEAQ (reference sequence). The CDR3 contains 14 residues. The CDR3 sequence is CASNLEAGWNEQFF. CDR3 coding DNA: TGTGCCAGCAACCTAGAGGCGGGTTGGAATGAGCAGTTCTTC.